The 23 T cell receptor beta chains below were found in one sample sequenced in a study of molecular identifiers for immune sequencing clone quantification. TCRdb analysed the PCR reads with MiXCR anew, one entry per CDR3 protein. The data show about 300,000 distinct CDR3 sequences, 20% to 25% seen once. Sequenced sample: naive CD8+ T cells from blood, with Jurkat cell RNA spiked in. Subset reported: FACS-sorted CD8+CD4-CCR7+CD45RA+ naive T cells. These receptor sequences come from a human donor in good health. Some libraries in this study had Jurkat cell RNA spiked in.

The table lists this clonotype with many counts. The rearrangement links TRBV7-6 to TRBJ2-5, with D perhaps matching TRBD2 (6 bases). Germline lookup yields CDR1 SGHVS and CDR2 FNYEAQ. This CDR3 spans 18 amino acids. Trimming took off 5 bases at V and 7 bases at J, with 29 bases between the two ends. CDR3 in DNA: TGTGCCAGCAGCCTAAACATCCCCGCCAGGGAGGAAACGGGGACCCAGTACTTC. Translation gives CASSLNIPAREETGTQYF.

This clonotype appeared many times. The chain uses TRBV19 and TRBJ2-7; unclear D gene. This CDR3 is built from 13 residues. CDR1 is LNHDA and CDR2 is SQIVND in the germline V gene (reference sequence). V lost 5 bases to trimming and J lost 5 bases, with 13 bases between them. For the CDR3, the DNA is TGTGCCAGTAGTTTTGTCAGTGGGCACGAGCAGTACTTC. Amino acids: CASSFVSGHEQYF.

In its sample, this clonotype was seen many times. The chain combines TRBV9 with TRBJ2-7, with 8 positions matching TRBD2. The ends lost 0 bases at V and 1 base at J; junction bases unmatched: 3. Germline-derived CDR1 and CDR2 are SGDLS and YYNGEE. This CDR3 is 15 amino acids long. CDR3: CASSVGGGKSYEQYF. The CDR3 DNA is TGTGCCAGCAGCGTAGGCGGGGGGAAGTCCTACGAGCAGTACTTC.

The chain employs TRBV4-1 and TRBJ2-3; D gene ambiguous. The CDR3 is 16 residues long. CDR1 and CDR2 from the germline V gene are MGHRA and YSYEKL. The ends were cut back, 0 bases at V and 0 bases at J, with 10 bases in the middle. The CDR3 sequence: CASSQEGIPSTDTQYF. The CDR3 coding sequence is TGCGCCAGCAGCCAAGAGGGCATACCTAGCACAGATACGCAGTATTTT.

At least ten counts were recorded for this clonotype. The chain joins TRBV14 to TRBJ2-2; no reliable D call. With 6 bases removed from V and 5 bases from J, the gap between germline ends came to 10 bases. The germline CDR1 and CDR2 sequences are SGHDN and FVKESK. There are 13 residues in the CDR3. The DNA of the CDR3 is TGTGCCAGCAGTAACCAGCCGACCGGGGAGCTGTTTTTT. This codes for CASSNQPTGELFF.

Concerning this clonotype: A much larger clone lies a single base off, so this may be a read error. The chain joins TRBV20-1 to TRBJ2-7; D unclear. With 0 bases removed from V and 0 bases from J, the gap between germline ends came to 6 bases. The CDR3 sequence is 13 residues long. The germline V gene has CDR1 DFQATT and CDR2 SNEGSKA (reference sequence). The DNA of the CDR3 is TGCAGTGCTAGAGATGCTAGCTCCTACGAGCAGTACTTC. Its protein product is CSARDASSYEQYF.

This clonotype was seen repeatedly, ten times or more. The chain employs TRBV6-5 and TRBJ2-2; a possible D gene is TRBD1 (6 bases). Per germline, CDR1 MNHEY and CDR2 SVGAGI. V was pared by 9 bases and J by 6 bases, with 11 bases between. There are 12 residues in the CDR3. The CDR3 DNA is TGTGCCAGTAACACAGGGTCCGGGGAGCTGTTTTTT. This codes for CASNTGSGELFF.

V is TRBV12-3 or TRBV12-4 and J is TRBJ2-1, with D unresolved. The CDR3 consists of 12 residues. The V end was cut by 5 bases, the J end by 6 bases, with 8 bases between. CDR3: CASSPVSNEQFF. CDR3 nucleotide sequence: TGTGCCAGCAGTCCCGTGAGCAATGAGCAGTTCTTC.

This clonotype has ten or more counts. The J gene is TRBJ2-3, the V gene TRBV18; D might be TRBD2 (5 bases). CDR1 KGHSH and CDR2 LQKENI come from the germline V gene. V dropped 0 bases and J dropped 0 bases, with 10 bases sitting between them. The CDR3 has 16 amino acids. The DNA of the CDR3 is TGTGCCAGCTCACCACCATTTGGGGAGAGCACAGATACGCAGTATTTT. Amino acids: CASSPPFGESTDTQYF.

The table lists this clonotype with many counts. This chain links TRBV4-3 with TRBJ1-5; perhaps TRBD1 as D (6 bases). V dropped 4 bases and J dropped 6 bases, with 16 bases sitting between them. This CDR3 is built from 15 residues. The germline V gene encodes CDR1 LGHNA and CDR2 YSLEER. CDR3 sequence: CASSPQWTASQPQHF. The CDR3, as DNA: TGCGCCAGCAGCCCACAGTGGACAGCTTCTCAGCCCCAGCATTTT.

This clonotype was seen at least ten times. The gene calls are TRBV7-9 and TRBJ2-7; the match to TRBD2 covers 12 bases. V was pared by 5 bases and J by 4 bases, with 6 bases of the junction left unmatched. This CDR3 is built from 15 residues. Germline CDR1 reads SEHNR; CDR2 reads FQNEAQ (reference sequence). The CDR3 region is CASSPWTSGVYEQYF. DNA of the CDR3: TGTGCCAGCAGCCCCTGGACTAGCGGGGTATACGAGCAGTACTTC.

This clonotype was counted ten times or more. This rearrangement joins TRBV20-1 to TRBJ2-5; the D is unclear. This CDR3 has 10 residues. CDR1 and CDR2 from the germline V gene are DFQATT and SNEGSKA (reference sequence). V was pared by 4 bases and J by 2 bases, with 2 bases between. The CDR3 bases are TGCAGTGCTATACAAGAGACCCAGTACTTC. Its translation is CSAIQETQYF.

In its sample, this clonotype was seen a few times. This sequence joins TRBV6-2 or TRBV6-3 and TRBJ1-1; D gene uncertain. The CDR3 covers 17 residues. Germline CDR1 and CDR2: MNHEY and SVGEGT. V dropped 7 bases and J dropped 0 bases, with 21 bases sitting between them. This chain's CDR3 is CASTPVSAGFMNTEAFF. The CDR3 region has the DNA TGTGCCAGCACACCGGTTAGCGCAGGATTTATGAACACTGAAGCTTTCTTT.

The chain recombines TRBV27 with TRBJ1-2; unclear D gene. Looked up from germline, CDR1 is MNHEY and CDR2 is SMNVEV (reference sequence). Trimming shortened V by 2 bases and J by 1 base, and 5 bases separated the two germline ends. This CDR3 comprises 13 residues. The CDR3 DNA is TGTGCCAGCAGTTTACCGATTAACTATGGCTACACCTTC. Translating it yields CASSLPINYGYTF.

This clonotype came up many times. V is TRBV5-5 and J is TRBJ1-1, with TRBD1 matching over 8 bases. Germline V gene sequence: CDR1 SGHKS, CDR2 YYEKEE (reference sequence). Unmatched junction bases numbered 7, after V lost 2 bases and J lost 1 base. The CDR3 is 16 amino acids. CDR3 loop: CASSFYAGQENTEAFF. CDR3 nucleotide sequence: TGTGCCAGCAGCTTTTACGCGGGACAGGAGAACACTGAAGCTTTCTTT.

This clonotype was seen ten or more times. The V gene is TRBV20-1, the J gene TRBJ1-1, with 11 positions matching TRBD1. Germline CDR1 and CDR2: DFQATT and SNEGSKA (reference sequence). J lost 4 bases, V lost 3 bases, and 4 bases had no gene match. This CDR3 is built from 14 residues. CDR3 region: CSASTGTGGTEAFF. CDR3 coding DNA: TGCAGTGCTAGTACCGGGACAGGGGGCACTGAAGCTTTCTTT.

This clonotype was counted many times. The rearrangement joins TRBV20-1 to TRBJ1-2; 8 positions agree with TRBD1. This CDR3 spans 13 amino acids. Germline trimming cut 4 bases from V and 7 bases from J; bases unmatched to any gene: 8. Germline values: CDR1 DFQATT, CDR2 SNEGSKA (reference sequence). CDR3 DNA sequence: TGCAGTGCTACCATGGACAGGGCGGCTGGCTACACCTTC. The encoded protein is CSATMDRAAGYTF.

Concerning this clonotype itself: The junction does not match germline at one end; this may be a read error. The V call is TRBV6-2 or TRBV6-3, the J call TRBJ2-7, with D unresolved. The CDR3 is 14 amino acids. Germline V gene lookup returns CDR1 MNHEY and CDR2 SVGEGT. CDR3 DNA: TGTGCCTGCAGTTACCTCGGCCTCTCCTACGAGCAGTACTTC. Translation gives CACSYLGLSYEQYF.

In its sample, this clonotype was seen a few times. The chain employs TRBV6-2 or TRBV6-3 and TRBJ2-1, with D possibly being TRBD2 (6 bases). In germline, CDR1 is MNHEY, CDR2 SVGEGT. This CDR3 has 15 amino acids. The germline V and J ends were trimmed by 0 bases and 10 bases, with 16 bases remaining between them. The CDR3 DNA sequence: TGTGCCAGCAGTTACTCCGCTGGGGGAGGTATGGAGCAGTTCTTC. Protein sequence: CASSYSAGGGMEQFF.

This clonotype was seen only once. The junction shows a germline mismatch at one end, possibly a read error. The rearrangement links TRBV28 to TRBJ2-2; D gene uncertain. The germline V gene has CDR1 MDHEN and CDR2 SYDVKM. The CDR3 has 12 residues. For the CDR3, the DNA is TGTGCCAGCAGTCAGATTACCGTGGAGCTGTTTTTT. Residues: CASSQITVELFF.

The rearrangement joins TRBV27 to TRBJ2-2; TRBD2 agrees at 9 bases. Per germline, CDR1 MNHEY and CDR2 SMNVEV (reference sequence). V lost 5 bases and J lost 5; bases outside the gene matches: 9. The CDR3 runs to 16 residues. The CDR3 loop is CASSPEALAGTGELFF. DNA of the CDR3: TGTGCCAGCAGTCCAGAGGCTCTAGCGGGAACCGGGGAGCTGTTTTTT.

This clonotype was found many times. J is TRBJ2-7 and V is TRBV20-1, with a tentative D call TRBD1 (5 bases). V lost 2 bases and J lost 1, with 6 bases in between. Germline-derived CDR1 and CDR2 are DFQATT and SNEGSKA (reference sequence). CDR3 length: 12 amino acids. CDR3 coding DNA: TGCAGTGCTAGATCAGGGTCCTACGAGCAGTACTTC. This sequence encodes CSARSGSYEQYF.

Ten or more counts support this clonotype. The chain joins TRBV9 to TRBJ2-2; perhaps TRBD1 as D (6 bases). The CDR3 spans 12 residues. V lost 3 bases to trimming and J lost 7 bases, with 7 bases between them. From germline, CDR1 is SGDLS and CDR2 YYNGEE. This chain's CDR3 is CASSAGVGELFF. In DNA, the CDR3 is TGTGCCAGCAGCGCAGGGGTCGGGGAGCTGTTTTTT.